This T cell receptor beta chain is from a study of patients and donors after allogeneic stem cell transplantation (dated by TCRdb to the early 2020s). From the cysteine through the phenylalanine, the CDR3 covers 14 amino acids. Just CDR3 DNA is preserved here, 42 bases in frame from base 1. Taken from the germline V gene (reference sequence), the CDR1 and CDR2 loops are LNHDA and SQIVND. Trimmed from V: 10 bases; trimmed from J: 3 bases; junction bases lacking a gene match: 10. As regards this clonotype: Its recognized antigen is unknown. Base qualities are not provided; no much larger clone lies one nucleotide away.

Library preparation used RT-PCR. The sequencer listed for this sample is NextSeq 550. The public sequencing data were trimmed at Q25 with fastp and processed into clonotypes with MiXCR by TCRdb, which kept only in-frame beta chains. Identical CDR3 protein sequences are pooled into one entry, listed with their most common genes and DNA. The sample records around 200,000 distinct CDR3 sequences, less than 50% of which are singletons. Of the sample, around a tenth is held by the ten largest clones. The sample consisted of blood, either unsorted or a sorted T cell fraction (not recorded which). The receptor was derived from a human donor who was either an allogeneic HSCT recipient or a stem cell or donor lymphocyte infusion donor (not recorded which). It is not recorded whose cells these are; they may come from a transplant donor. The receptor chain draws on TRBV19 and TRBJ2-7; 9 central nucleotides agree with TRBD1. The encoded CDR3 is CATRPDRGVYEQYF. The DNA is TGTGCCACCCGCCCGGACAGGGGCGTCTACGAGCAGTACTTC. The CDR3 plus the reference TRBV19 and TRBJ2-7 genes for the other parts give the full variable domain: DGGITQSPKYLFRKEGQNVTLSCEQNLNHDAMYWYRQDPGQGLRLIYYSQIVNDFQKGDIAEGYSVSREKKESFPLTVTSAQKNPTAFYLCATRPDRGVYEQYFGPGTRLTVT.